This T cell receptor (beta chain) was found in a study of T-cell reconstitution after alpha-beta-depleted transplantation in children. This CDR3 contains 14 residues. Trimming cost V 1 base and J 7 bases; bases outside gene matches: 6. Germline-derived CDR1 and CDR2 are SGHAT and FQNNGV. Preparation of the TCRbeta library used unique molecular identifiers. MiXCR, run by TCRdb on the PCR reads, gives a single entry per CDR3 protein. The sample records hundreds of thousands of distinct CDR3 sequences, 15% to 20% being singletons. Turning to this clonotype: What it binds is unknown.

Study-wide points: There were some patients whose high TCRbeta diversity at day 60 came from surviving recipient T cells and thymic progenitors. Reportedly, alpha-beta T cells present about two months post-transplant originated from several hundred expanded clones of graft origin. At one year after transplant, newly produced T cells mostly accounted for T-cell counts and diversity.

Sample: PBMCs, mostly from graft donor cells, taken 360 days after TCRalphabeta/CD19-depleted stem cell transplant. The J gene is TRBJ2-7, the V gene TRBV11-2; 8 nucleotides agree with TRBD2. The TCR sequence derives from a boy under three years old who had a stem cell transplant for Wiskott-Aldrich syndrome, so the T cells may come from the graft donor. Written as DNA, the CDR3 is TGTGCCAGCAGCTTAGCCAGCGGGAGAGGGGAGCAGTACTTC. Translation: CASSLASGRGEQYF.